Listed here are 6 T cell receptor beta chains from one sample, sequenced in a study of cytotoxic CD8 clonotypes in ibrutinib-treated CLL. The method was immunoSEQ multiplex PCR; TCRdb's version includes in-frame clones alone and lacks a portion of them. The sample has some 310,000 clones; almost 80% are singletons. Sequences were derived from PBMCs, sampled before ibrutinib treatment. These receptors were obtained from a human donor with chronic lymphocytic leukemia.

This clone was found a few times. The V call is TRBV6-5, the J call TRBJ2-2, with D tentatively TRBD1 or TRBD2 (5 bases each). Germline-derived CDR1 and CDR2 are MNHEY and SVGAGI. The CDR3 contains 15 residues. Trimming shortened V by 10 bases and J by 3 bases, and 18 bases separated the two germline ends. For the CDR3, the DNA is TGTGCCACCCTGTTGGGGGTACTGGACACCGGGGAGCTGTTTTTT. As protein: CATLLGVLDTGELFF.

V is TRBV2 and J is TRBJ1-2; D possibly corresponds to TRBD1 (5 bases). The CDR3 has 11 residues. Germline CDR1 is SNHLY and CDR2 is FYNNEI. Deletions cut 6 bases from V and 6 bases from J, with 8 bases between. CDR3 DNA: TGTGCCAGCAGAATGGGACATGGCTACACCTTC. Amino acid sequence: CASRMGHGYTF.

In its sample, this clone was seen a few times. The chain links TRBV7-9 to TRBJ2-1; D uncertain. There are 12 residues in the CDR3. Germline V gene sequence: CDR1 SEHNR, CDR2 FQNEAQ (reference sequence). V was trimmed by 5 bases and J by 10 bases, leaving 12 bases between them. The DNA of the CDR3 is TGTGCCAGCAGCCGTCGGAGCGCGGAGCAGTTCTTC. As protein: CASSRRSAEQFF. Filled out from reference TRBV7-9 and TRBJ2-1, the complete variable domain reads DTGVSQNPRHKITKRGQNVTFRCDPISEHNRLYWYRQTLGQGPEFLTYFQNEAQLEKSRLLSDRFSAERPKGSFSTLEIQRTEQGDSAMYLCASSRRSAEQFFGPGTRLTVL.

The chain carries TRBV6-5 and TRBJ2-7, with 7 bases fitting TRBD1. Germline trimming cut 5 bases from V and 4 bases from J; bases unmatched to any gene: 5. The CDR3 length is 13 residues. Germline values: CDR1 MNHEY, CDR2 SVGAGI. The CDR3 is CASSRDRGYEQYF. CDR3 bases: TGTGCCAGCAGTCGGGACAGAGGATACGAGCAGTACTTC.

The chain carries TRBV5-1 and TRBJ2-7; no definite D call. The V gene lost 0 bases and the J gene lost 2 bases, with 6 bases spanning the gap. This CDR3 has 13 residues. Germline V gene lookup returns CDR1 SGHRS and CDR2 YFSETQ. The CDR3 DNA sequence: TGCGCCAGCAGCTTGGGTCCAACCTACGAGCAGTACTTC. Amino acid sequence: CASSLGPTYEQYF.

The V call is TRBV4-3, the J call TRBJ2-1; D may be TRBD2 (5 bases). In germline, CDR1 is LGHNA, CDR2 YSLEER. Deletions cut 0 bases from V and 8 bases from J, with 11 bases between. The CDR3 is made up of 14 amino acids. DNA of the CDR3: TGCGCCAGCAGCCAAGAAGGCCAGAGGGATGAGCAGTTCTTC. Its protein product is CASSQEGQRDEQFF.